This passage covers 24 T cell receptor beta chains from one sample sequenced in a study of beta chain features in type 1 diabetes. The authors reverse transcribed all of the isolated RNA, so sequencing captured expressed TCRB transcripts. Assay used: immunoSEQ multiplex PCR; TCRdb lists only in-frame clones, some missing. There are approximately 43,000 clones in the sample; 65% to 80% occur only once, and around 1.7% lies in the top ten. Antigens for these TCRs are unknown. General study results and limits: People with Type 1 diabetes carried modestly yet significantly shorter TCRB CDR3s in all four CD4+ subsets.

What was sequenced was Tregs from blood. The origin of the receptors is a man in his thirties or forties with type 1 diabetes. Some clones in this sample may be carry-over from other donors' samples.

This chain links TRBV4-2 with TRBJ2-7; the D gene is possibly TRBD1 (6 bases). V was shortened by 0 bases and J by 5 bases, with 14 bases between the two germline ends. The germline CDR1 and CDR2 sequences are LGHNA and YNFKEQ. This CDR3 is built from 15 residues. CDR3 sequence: CASSQDTARGDEQYF. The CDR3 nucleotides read TGTGCCAGCAGCCAAGATACTGCCAGGGGAGACGAGCAGTACTTC.

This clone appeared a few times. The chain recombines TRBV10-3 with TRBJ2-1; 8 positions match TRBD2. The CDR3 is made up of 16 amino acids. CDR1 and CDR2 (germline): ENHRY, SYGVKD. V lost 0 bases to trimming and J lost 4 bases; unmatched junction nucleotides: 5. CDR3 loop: CAISESPGGMYNEQFF. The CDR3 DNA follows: TGTGCCATCAGTGAGTCACCGGGGGGGATGTACAATGAGCAGTTCTTC.

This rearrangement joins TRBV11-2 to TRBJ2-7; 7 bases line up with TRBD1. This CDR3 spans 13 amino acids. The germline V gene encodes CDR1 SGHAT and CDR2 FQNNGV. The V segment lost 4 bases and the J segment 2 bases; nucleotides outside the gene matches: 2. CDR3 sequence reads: CASSYGTAYEQYF. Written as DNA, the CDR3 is TGTGCCAGCAGCTATGGGACAGCCTACGAGCAGTACTTC.

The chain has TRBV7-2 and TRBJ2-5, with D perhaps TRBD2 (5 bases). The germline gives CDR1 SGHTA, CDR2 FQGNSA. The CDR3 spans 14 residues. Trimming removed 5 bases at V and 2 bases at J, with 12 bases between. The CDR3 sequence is CASSPLRAQETQYF. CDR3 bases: TGTGCCAGCAGCCCTCTGAGGGCACAAGAGACCCAGTACTTC.

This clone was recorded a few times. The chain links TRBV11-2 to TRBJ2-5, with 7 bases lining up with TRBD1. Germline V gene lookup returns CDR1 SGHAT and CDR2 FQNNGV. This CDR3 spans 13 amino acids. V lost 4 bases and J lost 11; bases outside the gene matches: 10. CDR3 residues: CASSYTGQRTQYF. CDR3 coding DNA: TGTGCCAGCAGCTACACGGGACAGCGAACTCAGTACTTC.

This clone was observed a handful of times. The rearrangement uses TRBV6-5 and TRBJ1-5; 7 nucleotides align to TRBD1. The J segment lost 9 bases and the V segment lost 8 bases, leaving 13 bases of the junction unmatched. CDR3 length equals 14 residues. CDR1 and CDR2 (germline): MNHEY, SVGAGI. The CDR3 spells CASGSDRVRGPQHF. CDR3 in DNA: TGTGCCAGCGGGTCAGACAGGGTGCGAGGGCCCCAGCATTTT.

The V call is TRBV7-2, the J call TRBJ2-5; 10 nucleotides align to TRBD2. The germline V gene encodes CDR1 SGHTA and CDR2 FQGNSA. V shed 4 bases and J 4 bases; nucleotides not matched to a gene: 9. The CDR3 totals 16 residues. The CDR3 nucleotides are TGTGCCAGCAGCTCGCGGTTTTCTAGCGGGGGAGAGACCCAGTACTTC. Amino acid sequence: CASSSRFSSGGETQYF.

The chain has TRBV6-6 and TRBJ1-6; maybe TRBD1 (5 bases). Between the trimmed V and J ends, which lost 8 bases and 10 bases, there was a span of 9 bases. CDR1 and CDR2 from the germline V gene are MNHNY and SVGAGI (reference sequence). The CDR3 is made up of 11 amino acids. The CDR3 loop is CASWGRSPLHF. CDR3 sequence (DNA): TGTGCCAGCTGGGGCCGGTCACCCCTCCACTTT.

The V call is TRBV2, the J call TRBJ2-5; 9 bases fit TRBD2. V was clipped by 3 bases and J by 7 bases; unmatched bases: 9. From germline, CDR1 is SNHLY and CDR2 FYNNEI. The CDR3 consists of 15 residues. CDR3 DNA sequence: TGTGCCAGCAGTGATGCTAGCGGGGCTCCCGGGACCCAGTACTTC. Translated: CASSDASGAPGTQYF.

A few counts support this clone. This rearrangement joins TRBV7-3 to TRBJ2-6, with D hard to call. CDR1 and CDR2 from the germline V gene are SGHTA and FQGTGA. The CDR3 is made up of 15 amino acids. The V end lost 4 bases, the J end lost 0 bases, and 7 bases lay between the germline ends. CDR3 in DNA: TGTGCCAGCAGCTACTCGCTCTCTGGGGCCAACGTCCTGACTTTC. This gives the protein CASSYSLSGANVLTF. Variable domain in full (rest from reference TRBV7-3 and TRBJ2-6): GAGVSQTPSNKVTEKGKYVELRCDPISGHTALYWYRQSLGQGPEFLIYFQGTGAADDSGLPNDRFFAVRPEGSVSTLKIQRTERGDSAVYLCASSYSLSGANVLTFGAGSRLTVL.

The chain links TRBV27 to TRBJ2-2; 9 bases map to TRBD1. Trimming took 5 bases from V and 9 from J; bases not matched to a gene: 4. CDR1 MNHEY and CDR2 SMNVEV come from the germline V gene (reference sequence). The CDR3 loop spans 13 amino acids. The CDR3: CASSINRGRELFF. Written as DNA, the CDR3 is TGTGCCAGCAGTATAAACAGGGGGCGGGAGCTGTTTTTT.

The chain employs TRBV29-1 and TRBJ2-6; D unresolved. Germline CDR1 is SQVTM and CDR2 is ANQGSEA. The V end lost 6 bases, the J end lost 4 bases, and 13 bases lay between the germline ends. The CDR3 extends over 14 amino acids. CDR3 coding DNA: TGCAGCGTCCCCCTAATCCCCGGGGCCAACGTCCTGACTTTC. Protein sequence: CSVPLIPGANVLTF.

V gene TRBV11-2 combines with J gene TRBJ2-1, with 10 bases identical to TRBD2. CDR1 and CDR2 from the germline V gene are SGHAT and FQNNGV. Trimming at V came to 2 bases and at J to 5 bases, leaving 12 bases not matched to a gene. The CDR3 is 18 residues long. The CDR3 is CASSLKLAGTSGHNEQFF. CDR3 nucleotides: TGTGCCAGCAGCTTAAAACTAGCGGGGACCTCTGGCCACAATGAGCAGTTCTTC.

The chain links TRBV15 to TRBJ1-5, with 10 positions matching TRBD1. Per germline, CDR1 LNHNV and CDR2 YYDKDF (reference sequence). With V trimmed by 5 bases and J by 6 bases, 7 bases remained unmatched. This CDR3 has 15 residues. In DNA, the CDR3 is TGTGCCACCAGCCGCCATCGGGACAGGGGTCAGCCCCAGCATTTT. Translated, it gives CATSRHRDRGQPQHF. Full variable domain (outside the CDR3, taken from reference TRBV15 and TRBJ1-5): DAMVIQNPRYQVTQFGKPVTLSCSQTLNHNVMYWYQQKSSQAPKLLFHYYDKDFNNEADTPDNFQSRRPNTSFCFLDIRSPGLGDTAMYLCATSRHRDRGQPQHFGDGTRLSIL.

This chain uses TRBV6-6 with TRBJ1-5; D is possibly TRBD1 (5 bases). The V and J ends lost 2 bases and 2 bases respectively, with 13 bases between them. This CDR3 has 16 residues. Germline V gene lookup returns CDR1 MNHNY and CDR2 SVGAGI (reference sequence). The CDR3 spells CASSYTVAGGNQPQHF. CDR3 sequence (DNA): TGTGCCAGCAGTTACACAGTGGCGGGGGGCAATCAGCCCCAGCATTTT.

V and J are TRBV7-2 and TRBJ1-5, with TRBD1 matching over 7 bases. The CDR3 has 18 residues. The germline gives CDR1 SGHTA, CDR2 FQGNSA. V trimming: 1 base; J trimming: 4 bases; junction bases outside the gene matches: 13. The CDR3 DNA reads TGTGCCAGCAGCTTAGTTGCATCTTCGGGACAGATAAATCAGCCCCAGCATTTT. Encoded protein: CASSLVASSGQINQPQHF.

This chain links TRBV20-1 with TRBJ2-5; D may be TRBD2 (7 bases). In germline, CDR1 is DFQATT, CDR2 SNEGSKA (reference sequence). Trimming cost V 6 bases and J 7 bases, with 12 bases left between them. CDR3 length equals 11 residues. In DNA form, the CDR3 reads TGCAGTGCGCACAGGGAGGGGACCCAGTACTTC. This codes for CSAHREGTQYF.

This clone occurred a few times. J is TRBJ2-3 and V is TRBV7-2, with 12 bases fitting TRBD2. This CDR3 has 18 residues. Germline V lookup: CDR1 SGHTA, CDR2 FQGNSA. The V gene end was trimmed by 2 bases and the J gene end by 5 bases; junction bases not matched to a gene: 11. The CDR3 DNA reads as TGTGCCAGCAGCTTAAGATGGTCTAGCGGGGGGGCGGTAGATACGCAGTATTTT. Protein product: CASSLRWSSGGAVDTQYF.

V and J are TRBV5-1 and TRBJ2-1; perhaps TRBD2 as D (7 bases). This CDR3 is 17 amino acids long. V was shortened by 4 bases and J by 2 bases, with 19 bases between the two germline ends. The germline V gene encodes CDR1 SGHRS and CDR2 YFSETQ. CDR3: CASSLPRGAKTYNEQFF. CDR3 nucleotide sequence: TGCGCCAGCAGCCTCCCTCGGGGGGCAAAGACCTACAATGAGCAGTTCTTC.

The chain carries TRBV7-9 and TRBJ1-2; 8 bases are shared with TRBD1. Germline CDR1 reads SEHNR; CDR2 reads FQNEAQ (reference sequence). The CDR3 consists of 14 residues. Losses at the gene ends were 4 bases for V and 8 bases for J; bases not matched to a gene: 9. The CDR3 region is CASSYHTGGIGYTF. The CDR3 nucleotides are TGTGCCAGCAGCTACCATACAGGGGGGATCGGCTACACCTTC.

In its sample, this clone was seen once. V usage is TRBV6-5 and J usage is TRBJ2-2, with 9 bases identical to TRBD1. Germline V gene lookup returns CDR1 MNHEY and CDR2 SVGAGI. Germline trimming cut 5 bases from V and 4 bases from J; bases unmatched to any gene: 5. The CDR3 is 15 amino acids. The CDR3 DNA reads TGTGCCAGCAGTCCGGGACAGGGTGTCACCGGGGAGCTGTTTTTT. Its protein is CASSPGQGVTGELFF.

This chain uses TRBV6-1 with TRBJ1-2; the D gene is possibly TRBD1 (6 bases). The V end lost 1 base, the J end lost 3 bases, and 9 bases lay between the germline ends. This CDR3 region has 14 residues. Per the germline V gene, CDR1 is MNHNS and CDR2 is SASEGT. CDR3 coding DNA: TGTGCCAGCAGTGAAGTAGGGGGAGACTATGGCTACACCTTC. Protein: CASSEVGGDYGYTF.

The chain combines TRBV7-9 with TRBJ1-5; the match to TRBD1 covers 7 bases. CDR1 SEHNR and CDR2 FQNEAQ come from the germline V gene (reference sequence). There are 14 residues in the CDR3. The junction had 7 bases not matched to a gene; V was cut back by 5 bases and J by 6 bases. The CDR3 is CASSPTDRSQPQHF. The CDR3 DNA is TGTGCCAGCAGCCCAACGGACAGGAGTCAGCCCCAGCATTTT.

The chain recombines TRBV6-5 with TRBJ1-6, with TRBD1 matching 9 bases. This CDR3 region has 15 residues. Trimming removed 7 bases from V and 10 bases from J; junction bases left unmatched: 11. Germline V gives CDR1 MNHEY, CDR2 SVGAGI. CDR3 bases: TGTGCCAGCACCAAGATGGGACAGGGTCGGTCACCCCTCCACTTT. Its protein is CASTKMGQGRSPLHF.